This TCR beta chain originates from a study of early T cells in non-severe SARS-CoV-2 infection. In the study overall: It was bulk RNA from unsorted whole blood that was sequenced, and the chains were unpaired.

Study-level results: Clonotype matching in VDJdb favored anti-spike CD8 responses and did not capture private and CD4 specificities.

V was trimmed by 2 bases and J by 1 base, leaving 11 bases between them. This CDR3 contains 15 residues. This clonotype has at least ten counts. Its antigen is unidentified. Individual cDNA molecules received unique molecular identifiers. TCRdb reprocessed the 5' RACE reads via MiXCR and lists one record per CDR3 protein. Here the sample spans about 77,000 distinct CDR3 sequences, about 5% being singletons. The starting material was whole blood, obtained at baseline. The sequence derives from an adult who was a healthcare worker with PCR-confirmed SARS-CoV-2 infection or an uninfected control (not recorded which). The chain couples TRBV12-3 or TRBV12-4 to TRBJ1-1; no reliable D call. The CDR3 nucleotides read TGTGCCAGCAGTTTAAGGGCATGGTCGAACACTGAAGCTTTCTTT. Amino acid sequence: CASSLRAWSNTEAFF.